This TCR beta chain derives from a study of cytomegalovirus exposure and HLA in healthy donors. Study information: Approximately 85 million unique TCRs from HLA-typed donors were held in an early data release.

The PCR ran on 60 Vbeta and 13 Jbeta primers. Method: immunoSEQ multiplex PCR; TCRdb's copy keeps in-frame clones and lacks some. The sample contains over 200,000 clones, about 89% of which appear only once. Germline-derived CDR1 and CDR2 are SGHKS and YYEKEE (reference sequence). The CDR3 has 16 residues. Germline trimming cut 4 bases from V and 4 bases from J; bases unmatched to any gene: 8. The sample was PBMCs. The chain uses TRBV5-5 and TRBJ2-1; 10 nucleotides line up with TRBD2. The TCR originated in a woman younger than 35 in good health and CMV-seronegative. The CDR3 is CASSRSGRAQYNEQFF. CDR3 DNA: TGTGCCAGCAGCCGCAGCGGGAGGGCCCAATACAATGAGCAGTTCTTC.